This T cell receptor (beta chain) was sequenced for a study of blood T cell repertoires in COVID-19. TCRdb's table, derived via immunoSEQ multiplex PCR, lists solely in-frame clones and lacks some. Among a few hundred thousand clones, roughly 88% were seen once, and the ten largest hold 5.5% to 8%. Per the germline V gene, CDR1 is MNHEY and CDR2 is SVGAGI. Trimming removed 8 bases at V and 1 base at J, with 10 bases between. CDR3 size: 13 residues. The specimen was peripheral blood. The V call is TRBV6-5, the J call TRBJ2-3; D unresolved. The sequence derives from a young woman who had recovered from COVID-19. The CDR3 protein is CASRSRGTDTQYF. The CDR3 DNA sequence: TGTGCCAGCCGCTCGCGAGGCACAGATACGCAGTATTTT.